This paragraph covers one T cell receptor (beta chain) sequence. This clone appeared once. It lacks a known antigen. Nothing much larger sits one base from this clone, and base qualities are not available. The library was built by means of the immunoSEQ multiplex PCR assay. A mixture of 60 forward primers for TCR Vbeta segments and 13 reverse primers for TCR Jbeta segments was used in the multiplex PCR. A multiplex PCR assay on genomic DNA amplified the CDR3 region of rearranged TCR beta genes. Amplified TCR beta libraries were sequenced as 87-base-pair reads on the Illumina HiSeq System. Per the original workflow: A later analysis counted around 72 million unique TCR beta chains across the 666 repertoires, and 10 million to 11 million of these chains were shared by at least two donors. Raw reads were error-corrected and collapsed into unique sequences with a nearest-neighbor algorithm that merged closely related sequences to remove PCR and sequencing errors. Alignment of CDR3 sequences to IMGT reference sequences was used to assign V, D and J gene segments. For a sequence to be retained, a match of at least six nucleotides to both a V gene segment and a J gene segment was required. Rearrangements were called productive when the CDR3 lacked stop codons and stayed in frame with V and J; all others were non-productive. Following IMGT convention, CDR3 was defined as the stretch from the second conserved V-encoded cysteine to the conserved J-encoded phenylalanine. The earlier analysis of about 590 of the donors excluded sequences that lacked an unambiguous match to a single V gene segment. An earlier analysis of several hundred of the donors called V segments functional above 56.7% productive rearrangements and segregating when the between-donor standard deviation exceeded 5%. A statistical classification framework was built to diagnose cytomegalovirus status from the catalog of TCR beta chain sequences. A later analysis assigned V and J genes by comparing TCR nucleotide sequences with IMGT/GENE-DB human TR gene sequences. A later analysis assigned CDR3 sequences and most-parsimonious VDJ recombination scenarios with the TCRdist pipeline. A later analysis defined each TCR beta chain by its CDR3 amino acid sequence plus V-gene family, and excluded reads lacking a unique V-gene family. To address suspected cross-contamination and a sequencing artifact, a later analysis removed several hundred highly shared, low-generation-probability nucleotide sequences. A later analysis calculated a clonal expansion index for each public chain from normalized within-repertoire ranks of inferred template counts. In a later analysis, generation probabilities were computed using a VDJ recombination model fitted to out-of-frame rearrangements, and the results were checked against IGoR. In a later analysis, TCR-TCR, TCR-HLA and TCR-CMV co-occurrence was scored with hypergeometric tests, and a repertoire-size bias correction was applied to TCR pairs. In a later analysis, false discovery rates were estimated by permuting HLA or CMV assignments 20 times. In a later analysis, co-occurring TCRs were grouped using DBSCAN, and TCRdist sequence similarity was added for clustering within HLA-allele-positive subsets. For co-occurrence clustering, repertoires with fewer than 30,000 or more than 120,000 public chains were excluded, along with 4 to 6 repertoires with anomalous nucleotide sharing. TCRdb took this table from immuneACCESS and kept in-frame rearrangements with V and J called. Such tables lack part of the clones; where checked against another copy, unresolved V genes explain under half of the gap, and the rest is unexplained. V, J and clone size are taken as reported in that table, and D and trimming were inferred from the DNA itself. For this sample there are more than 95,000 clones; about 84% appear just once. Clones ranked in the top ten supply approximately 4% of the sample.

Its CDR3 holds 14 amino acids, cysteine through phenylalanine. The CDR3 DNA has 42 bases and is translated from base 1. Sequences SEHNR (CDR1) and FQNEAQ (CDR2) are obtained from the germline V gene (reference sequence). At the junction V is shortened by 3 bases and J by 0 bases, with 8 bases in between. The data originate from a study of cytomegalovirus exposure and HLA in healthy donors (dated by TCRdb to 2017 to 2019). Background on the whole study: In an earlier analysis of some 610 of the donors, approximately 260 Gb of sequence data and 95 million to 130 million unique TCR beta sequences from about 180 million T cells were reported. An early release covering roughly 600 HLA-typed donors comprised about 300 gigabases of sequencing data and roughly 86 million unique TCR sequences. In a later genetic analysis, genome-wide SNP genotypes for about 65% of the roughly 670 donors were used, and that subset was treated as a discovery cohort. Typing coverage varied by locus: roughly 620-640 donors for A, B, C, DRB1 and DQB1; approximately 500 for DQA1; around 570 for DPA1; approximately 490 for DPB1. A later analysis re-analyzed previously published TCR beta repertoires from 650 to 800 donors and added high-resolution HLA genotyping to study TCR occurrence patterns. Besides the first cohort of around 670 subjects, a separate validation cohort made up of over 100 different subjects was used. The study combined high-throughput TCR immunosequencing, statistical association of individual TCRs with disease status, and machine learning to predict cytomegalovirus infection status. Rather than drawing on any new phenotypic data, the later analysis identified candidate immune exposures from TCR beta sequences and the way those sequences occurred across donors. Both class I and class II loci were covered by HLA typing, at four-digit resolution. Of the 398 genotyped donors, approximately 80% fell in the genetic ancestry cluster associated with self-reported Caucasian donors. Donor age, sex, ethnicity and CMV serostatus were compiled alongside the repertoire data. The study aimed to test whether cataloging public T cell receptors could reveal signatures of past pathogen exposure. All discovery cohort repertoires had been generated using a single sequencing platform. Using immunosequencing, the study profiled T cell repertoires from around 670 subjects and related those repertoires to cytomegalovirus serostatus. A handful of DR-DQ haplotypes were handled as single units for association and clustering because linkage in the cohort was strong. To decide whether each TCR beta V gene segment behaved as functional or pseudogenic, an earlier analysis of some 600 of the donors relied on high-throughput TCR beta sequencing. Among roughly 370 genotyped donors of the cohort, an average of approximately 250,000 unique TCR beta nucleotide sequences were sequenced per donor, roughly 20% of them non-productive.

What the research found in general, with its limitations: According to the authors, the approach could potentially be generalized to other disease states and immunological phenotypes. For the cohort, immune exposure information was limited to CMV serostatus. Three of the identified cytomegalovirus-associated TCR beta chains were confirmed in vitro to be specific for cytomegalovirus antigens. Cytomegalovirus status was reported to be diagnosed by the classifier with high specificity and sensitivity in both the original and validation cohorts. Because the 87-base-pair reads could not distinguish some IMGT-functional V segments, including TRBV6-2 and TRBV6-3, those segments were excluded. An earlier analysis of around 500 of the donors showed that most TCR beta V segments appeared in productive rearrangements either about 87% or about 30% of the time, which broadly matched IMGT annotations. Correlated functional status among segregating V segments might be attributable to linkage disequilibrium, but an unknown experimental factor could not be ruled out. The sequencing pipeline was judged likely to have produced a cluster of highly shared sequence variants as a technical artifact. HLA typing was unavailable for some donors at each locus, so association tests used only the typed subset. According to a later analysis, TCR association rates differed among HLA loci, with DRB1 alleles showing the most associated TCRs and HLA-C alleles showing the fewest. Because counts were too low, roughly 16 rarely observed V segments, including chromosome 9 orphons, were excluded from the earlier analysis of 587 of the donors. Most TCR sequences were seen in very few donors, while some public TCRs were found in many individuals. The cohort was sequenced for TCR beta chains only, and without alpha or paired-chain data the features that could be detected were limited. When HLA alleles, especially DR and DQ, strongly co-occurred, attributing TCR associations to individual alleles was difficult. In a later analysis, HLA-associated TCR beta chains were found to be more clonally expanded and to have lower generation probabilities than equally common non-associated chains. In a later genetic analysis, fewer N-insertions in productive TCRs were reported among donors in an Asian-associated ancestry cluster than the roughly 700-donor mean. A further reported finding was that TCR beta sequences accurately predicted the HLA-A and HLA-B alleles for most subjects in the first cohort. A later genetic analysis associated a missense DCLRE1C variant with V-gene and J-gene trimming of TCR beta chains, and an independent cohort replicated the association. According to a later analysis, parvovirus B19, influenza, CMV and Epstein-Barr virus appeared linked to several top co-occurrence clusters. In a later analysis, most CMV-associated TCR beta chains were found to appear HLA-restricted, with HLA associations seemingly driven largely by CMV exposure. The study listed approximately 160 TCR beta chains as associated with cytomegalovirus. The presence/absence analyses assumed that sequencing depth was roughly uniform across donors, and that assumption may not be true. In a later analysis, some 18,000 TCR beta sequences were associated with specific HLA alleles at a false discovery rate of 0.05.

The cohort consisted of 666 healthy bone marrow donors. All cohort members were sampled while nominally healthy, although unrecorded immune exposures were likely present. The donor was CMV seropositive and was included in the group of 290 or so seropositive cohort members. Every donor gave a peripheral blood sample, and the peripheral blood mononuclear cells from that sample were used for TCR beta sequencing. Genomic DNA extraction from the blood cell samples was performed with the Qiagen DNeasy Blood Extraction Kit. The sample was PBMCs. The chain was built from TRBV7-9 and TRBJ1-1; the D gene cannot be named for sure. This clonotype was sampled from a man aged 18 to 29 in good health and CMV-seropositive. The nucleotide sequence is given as TGTGCCAGCAGCTTTGGTGGAGTGAACACTGAAGCTTTCTTT. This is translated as CASSFGGVNTEAFF.